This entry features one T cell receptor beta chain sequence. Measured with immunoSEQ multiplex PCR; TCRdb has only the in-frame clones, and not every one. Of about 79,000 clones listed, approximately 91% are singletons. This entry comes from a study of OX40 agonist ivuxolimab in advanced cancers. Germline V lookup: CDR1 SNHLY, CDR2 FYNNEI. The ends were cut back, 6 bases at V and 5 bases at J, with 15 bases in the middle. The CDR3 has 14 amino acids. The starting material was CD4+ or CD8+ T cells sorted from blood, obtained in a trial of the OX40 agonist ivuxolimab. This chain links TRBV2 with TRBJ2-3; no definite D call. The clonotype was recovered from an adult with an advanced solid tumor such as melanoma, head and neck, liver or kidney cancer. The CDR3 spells CASSVGRKVDTQYF. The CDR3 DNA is TGTGCCAGCAGCGTGGGCAGGAAAGTAGATACGCAGTATTTT.